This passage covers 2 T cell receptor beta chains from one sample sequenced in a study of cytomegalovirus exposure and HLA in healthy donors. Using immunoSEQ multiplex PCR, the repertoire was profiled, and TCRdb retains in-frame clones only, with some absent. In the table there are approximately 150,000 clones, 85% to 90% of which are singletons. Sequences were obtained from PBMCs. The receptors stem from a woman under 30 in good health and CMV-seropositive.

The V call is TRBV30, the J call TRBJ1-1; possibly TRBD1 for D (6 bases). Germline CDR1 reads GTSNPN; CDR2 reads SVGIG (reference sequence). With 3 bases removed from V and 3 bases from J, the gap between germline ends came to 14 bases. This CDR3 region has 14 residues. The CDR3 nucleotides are TGTGCCTGGAGGGGCGACAGGAGTTACACTGAAGCTTTCTTT. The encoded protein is CAWRGDRSYTEAFF.

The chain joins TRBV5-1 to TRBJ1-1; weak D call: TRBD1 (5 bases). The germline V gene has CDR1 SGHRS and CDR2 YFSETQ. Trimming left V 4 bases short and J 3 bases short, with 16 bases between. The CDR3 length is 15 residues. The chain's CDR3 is CASSGGDRDYTEAFF. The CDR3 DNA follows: TGCGCCAGCAGCGGAGGGGACCGCGATTACACTGAAGCTTTCTTT.